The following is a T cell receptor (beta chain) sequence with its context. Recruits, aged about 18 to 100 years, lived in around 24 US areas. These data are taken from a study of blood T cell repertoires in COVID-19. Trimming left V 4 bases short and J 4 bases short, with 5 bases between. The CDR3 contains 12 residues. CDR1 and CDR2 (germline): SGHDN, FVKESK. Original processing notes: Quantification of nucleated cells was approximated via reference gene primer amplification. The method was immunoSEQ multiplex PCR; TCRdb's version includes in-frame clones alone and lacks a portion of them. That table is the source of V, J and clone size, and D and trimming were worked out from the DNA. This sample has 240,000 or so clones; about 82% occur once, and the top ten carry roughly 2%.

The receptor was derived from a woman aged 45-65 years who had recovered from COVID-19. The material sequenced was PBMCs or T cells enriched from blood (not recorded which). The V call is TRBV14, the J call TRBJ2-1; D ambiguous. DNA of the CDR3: TGTGCCAGCAGCCTAGTGTACAATGAGCAGTTCTTC. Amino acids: CASSLVYNEQFF.